The present T cell receptor beta chain was sequenced within a study of blood T cell repertoires in COVID-19. Study-wide background: The analysed material was cDNA or gDNA that came from T cells, B-cell-depleted T cells, or PBMCs.

CDR1 and CDR2 (germline): SEHNR, FQNEAQ (reference sequence). This CDR3 comprises 15 residues. Trimming took 5 bases from V and 3 from J; bases not matched to a gene: 6. Per the authors' pipeline: Using reference gene primer amplification, nucleated cell counts were estimated. The method was immunoSEQ multiplex PCR; TCRdb's version includes in-frame clones alone and lacks a portion of them. D and trimming were read from the DNA, whereas the V and J calls and clone size are those reported in that table. Of about 190,000 clones detected, around nine tenths appear once; the ten largest clones hold roughly 6.7%.

This rearrangement joins TRBV7-9 to TRBJ1-4, with 7 bases matching TRBD1. Material for sequencing was peripheral blood. The clonotype comes from a man aged 40-50 years with acute or convalescent COVID-19. DNA for the CDR3: TGTGCCAGCAGCCCCCGACAGGGAGCTAATGAAAAACTGTTTTTT. Its translation is CASSPRQGANEKLFF.